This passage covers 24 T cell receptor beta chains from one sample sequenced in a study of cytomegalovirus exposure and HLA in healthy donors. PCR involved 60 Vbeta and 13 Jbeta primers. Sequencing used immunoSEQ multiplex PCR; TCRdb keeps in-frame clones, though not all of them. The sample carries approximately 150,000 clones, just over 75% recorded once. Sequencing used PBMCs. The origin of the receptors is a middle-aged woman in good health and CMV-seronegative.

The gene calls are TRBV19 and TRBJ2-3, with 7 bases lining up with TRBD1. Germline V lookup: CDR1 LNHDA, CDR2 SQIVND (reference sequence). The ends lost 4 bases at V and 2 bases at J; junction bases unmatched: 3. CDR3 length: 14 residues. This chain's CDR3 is CASSNRGFTDTQYF. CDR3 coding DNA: TGTGCCAGTAGTAACAGGGGATTCACAGATACGCAGTATTTT.

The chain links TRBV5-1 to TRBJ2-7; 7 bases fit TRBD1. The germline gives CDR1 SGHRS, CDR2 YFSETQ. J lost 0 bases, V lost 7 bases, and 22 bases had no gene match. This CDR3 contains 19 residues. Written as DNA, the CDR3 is TGCGCCAGCCCCGGGCGGTCGGACAGGCTAAGGGGAAGCTCCTACGAGCAGTACTTC. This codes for CASPGRSDRLRGSSYEQYF.

CDR3 sequence (DNA): TGCGCCAGCAGCCCTTCTGACAGGGGGCGCGACGAAAAACTGTTTTTT. Translation: CASSPSDRGRDEKLFF. The V and J genes are TRBV5-1 and TRBJ1-4; 10 bases line up with TRBD1. The V and J ends lost 4 bases and 8 bases, in that order; junction bases with no gene match: 11. The CDR3 spans 16 residues. Germline V gene data show CDR1 as SGHRS and CDR2 as YFSETQ.

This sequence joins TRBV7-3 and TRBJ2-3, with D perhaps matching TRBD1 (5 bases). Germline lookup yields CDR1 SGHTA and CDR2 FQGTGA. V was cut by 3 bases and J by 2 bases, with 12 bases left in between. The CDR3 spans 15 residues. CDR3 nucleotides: TGTGCCAGCAGCTTTAGGGGTCTCCCCACAGATACGCAGTATTTT. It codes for CASSFRGLPTDTQYF.

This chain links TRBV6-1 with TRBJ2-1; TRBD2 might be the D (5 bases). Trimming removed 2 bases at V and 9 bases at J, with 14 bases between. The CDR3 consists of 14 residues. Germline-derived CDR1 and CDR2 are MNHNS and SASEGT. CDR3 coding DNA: TGTGCCAGCAGTGAATTGGGAACGGGGATTGAGCAGTTCTTC. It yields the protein CASSELGTGIEQFF.

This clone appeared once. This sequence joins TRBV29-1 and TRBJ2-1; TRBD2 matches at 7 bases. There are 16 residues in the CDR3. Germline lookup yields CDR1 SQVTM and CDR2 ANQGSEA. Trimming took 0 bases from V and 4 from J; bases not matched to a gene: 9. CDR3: CSVEDPRAGVYNEQFF. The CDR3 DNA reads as TGCAGCGTTGAAGACCCCAGGGCGGGGGTTTACAATGAGCAGTTCTTC.

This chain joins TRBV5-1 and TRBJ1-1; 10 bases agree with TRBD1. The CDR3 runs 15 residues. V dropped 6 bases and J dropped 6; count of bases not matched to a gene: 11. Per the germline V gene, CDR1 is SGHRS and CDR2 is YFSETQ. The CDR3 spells CASTSRTGGGSEAFF. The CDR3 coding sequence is TGCGCCAGCACCTCCAGGACAGGGGGGGGCTCTGAAGCTTTCTTT.

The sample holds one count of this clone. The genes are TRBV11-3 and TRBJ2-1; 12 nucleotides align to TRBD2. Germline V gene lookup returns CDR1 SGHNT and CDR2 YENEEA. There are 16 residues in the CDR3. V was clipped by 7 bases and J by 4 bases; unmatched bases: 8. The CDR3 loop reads CASTYSGTSGYNEQFF. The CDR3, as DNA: TGTGCCAGCACATACTCCGGGACTAGCGGGTACAATGAGCAGTTCTTC.

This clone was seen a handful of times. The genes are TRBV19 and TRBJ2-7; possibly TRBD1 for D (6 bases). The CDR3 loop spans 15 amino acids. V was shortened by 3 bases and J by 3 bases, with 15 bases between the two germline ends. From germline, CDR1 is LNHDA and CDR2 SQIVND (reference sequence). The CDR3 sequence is CASSIRRDTNYEQYF. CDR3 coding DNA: TGTGCCAGTAGTATTCGTCGGGACACCAACTACGAGCAGTACTTC.

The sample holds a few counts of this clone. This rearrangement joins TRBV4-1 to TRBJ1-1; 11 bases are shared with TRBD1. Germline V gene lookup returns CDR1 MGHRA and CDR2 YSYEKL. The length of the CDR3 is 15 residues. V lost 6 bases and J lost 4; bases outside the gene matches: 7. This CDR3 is CASSRTGGAFTEAFF. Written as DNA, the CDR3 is TGCGCCAGCAGTCGGACAGGGGGCGCGTTCACTGAAGCTTTCTTT.

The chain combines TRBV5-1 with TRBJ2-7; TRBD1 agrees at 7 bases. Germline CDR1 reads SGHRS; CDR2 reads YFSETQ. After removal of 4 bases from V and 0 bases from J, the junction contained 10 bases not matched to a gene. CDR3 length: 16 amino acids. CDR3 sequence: CASSQPPGQSSYEQYF. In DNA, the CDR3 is TGCGCCAGCAGCCAACCTCCGGGACAGAGCTCCTACGAGCAGTACTTC.

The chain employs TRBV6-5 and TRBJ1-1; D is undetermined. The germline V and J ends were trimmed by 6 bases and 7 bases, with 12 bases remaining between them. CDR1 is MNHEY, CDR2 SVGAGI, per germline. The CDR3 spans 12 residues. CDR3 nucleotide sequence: TGTGCCAGCAGCTCCGTCGGGGATGAAGCTTTCTTT. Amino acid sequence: CASSSVGDEAFF.

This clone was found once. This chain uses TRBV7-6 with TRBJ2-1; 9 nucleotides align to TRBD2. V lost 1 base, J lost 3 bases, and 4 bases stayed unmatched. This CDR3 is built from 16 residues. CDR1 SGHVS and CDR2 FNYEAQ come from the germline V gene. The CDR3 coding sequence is TGTGCCAGCAGCTTAGAGCAAGCGGGAGGCTACAATGAGCAGTTCTTC. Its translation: CASSLEQAGGYNEQFF.

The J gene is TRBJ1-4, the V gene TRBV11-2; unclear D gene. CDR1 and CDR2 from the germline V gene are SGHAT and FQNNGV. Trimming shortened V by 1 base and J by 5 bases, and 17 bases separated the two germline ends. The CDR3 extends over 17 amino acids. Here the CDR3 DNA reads TGTGCCAGCAGCTTAGTCGGTTGGGCCAGCCGGAATGAAAAACTGTTTTTT. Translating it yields CASSLVGWASRNEKLFF.

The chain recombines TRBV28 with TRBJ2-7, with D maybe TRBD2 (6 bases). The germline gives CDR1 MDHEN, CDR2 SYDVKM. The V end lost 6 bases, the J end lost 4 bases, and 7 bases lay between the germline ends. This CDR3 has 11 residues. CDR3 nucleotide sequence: TGTGCCAGCAGCGGGACTTACGAGCAGTACTTC. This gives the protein CASSGTYEQYF.

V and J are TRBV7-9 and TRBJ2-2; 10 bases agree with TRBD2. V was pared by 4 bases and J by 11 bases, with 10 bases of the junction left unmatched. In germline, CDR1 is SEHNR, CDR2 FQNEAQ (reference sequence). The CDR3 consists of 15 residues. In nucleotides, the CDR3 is TGTGCCAGCAGCTCCCAGCGGGAGGGGCGGAAAGAGCTGTTTTTT. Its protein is CASSSQREGRKELFF.

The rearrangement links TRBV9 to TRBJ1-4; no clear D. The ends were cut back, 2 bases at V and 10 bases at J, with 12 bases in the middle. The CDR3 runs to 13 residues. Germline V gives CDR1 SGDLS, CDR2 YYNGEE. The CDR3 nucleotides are TGTGCCAGCAGCGTCGAAGGAGGTGGAAAACTGTTTTTT. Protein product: CASSVEGGGKLFF.

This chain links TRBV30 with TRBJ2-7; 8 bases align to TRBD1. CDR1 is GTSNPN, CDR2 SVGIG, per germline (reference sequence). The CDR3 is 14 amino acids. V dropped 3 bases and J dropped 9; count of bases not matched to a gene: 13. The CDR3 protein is CAWSPGTGRSRQYF. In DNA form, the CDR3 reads TGTGCCTGGAGCCCCGGGACAGGTAGGAGTCGGCAGTACTTC.

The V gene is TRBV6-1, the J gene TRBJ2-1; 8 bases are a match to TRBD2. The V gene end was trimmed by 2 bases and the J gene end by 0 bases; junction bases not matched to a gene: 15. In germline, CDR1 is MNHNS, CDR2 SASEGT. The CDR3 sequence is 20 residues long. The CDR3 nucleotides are TGTGCCAGCAGTGAAACGCGAGTCGGGAGGGCCTTTCTCTCCTACAATGAGCAGTTCTTC. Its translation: CASSETRVGRAFLSYNEQFF.

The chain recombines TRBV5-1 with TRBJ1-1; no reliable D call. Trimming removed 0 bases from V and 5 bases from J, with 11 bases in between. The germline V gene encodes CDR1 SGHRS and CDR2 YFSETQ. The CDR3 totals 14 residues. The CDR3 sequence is CASSLAGFYTEAFF. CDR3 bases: TGCGCCAGCAGCTTGGCCGGGTTCTATACTGAAGCTTTCTTT.

The CDR3 region has the DNA TGTGCCAGCAGTTTCAACCTAGGGGGTGGTGGCACTGAAGCTTTCTTT. As protein: CASSFNLGGGGTEAFF. This chain joins TRBV6-6 and TRBJ1-1, with a possible D match to TRBD1 (6 bases). Germline V gene sequence: CDR1 MNHNY, CDR2 SVGAGI (reference sequence). V lost 4 bases to trimming and J lost 4 bases, with 19 bases between them. CDR3 length: 16 amino acids.

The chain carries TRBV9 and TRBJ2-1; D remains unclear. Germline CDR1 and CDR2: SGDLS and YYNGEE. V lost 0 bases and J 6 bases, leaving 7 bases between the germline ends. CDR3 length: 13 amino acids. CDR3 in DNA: TGTGCCAGCAGCGTAGGAGTATTCAATGAGCAGTTCTTC. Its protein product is CASSVGVFNEQFF. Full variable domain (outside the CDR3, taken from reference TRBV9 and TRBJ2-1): DSGVTQTPKHLITATGQRVTLRCSPRSGDLSVYWYQQSLDQGLQFLIQYYNGEERAKGNILERFSAQQFPDLHSELNLSSLELGDSALYFCASSVGVFNEQFFGPGTRLTVL.

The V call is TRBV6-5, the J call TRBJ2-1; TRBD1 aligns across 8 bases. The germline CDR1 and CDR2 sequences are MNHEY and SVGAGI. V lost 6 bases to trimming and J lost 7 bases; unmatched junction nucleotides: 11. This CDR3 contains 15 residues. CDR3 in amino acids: CASSFQGALGNEQFF. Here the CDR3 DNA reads TGTGCCAGCAGCTTCCAGGGGGCGTTAGGAAATGAGCAGTTCTTC.

The CDR3 spells CASSFTGGGSRAFF. CDR3 coding DNA: TGTGCCAGCAGCTTTACGGGAGGGGGTAGTAGAGCTTTCTTT. The chain combines TRBV5-8 with TRBJ1-1; D is perhaps TRBD1 (6 bases). V was trimmed by 2 bases and J by 10 bases, leaving 18 bases between them. CDR1 is SGHTS, CDR2 YDEGEE, per germline. This CDR3 is built from 14 residues.